Below, 17 T cell receptor beta chains from the same sample are listed, as sequenced in a study of early T cells in non-severe SARS-CoV-2 infection. Using its own MiXCR run on the 5' RACE reads, TCRdb lists one record per CDR3 protein. This sample has fewer than 100,000 distinct CDR3 sequences, with approximately 10% found just once. The sample was whole blood. These receptors all come from an adult who was a healthcare worker with PCR-confirmed SARS-CoV-2 infection or an uninfected control (not recorded which).

The chain carries TRBV6-2 or TRBV6-3 and TRBJ2-3; D not certain. The ends were cut back, 10 bases at V and 2 bases at J, with 10 bases in the middle. Germline V gives CDR1 MNHEY, CDR2 SVGEGT. This CDR3 is 12 amino acids long. For the CDR3, the DNA is TGTGCCACCGAGACCGACACAGATACGCAGTATTTT. Translating gives CATETDTDTQYF.

This clonotype was observed many times. This chain joins TRBV7-6 and TRBJ1-2; D might be TRBD1 (6 bases). Germline V gene sequence: CDR1 SGHVS, CDR2 FNYEAQ. Trimming removed 0 bases from V and 2 bases from J, with 10 bases in between. This CDR3 spans 15 amino acids. The CDR3 DNA follows: TGTGCCAGCAGCTTAGCGAGGGGGATGAACTATGGCTACACCTTC. Encoded protein: CASSLARGMNYGYTF.

A few counts support this clonotype. The V and J genes are TRBV12-5 and TRBJ2-3; the D gene could be TRBD1 or TRBD2 (5 bases each). The germline V and J ends were trimmed by 3 bases and 1 base, with 11 bases remaining between them. This CDR3 region has 15 residues. Germline CDR1 is LGHNT and CDR2 is FRNRAP. CDR3 protein: CASGLPSGRTDTQYF. The CDR3 DNA sequence: TGTGCTAGTGGTTTACCTTCGGGACGCACAGATACGCAGTATTTT.

This clonotype turned up a few times. The genes are TRBV9 and TRBJ2-3, with TRBD2 matching 7 bases. The V gene end was trimmed by 2 bases and the J gene end by 6 bases; junction bases not matched to a gene: 3. The germline V gene encodes CDR1 SGDLS and CDR2 YYNGEE. This CDR3 contains 13 residues. The CDR3: CASSVGTTDTQYF. CDR3 sequence (DNA): TGTGCCAGCAGCGTCGGGACTACCGATACGCAGTATTTT.

This clonotype was found a few times. The genes are TRBV6-2 or TRBV6-3 and TRBJ2-7; D gene unclear. The CDR3 has 14 residues. V was cut by 6 bases and J by 3 bases, with 15 bases left in between. CDR1 is MNHEY, CDR2 SVGEGT, per germline. The CDR3 DNA is TGTGCCAGCAGAAATTCCGGGTCTAGCTACGAGCAGTACTTC. Encoded protein: CASRNSGSSYEQYF.

This chain links TRBV5-4 with TRBJ2-5; 13 bases map to TRBD2. The trim removed 0 bases at V and 2 bases at J, leaving 7 bases unmatched. Germline CDR1 reads SGHNT; CDR2 reads YYREEE (reference sequence). This CDR3 spans 18 amino acids. CDR3 loop: CASSLAVPGLAGQETQYF. The CDR3 DNA is TGTGCCAGCAGCTTGGCCGTCCCGGGACTAGCGGGGCAAGAGACCCAGTACTTC.

This chain joins TRBV9 and TRBJ2-5, with a tentative D call TRBD2 (5 bases). Deletions cut 0 bases from V and 2 bases from J, with 8 bases between. This CDR3 has 14 residues. Germline V lookup: CDR1 SGDLS, CDR2 YYNGEE. CDR3: CASSVGRVQETQYF. The CDR3 nucleotides are TGTGCCAGCAGCGTAGGGCGGGTTCAAGAGACCCAGTACTTC.

Many counts were recorded for this clonotype. The chain links TRBV6-1 to TRBJ2-1, with 8 bases matching TRBD2. V gave up 4 bases and J gave up 6 bases; unmatched junction bases: 8. The CDR3 is 15 amino acids. Germline lookup yields CDR1 MNHNS and CDR2 SASEGT. CDR3 DNA: TGTGCCAGCAGTGCGACGGGAGGGAACCCCAATGAGCAGTTCTTC. Residues: CASSATGGNPNEQFF.

A remark on this clonotype: An end of the junction differs from the germline gene, which may be a read error. V and J are TRBV20-1 and TRBJ2-7; 8 nucleotides align to TRBD1. This CDR3 spans 14 amino acids. Germline CDR1 reads DFQATT; CDR2 reads SNEGSKA (reference sequence). CDR3 protein: CCATGRTGLREQYF. The CDR3 coding sequence is TGCTGTGCTACGGGGAGGACAGGGCTGCGGGAGCAGTACTTC.

This clonotype was seen only a few times. The genes are TRBV4-2 and TRBJ1-1, with D unresolved. Per germline, CDR1 LGHNA and CDR2 YNFKEQ. V lost 0 bases and J lost 4, with 9 bases in between. This CDR3 is built from 14 residues. The CDR3 here is CASSQDSLGTEAFF. In DNA, the CDR3 is TGTGCCAGCAGCCAAGATAGCCTGGGCACTGAAGCTTTCTTT.

This clonotype has a count of ten or more. The chain carries TRBV28 and TRBJ1-1; TRBD1 matches 7 bases. Trimming at V came to 0 bases and at J to 1 base, leaving 2 bases not matched to a gene. CDR3 length: 15 residues. CDR1 is MDHEN and CDR2 is SYDVKM in the germline V gene. The CDR3 DNA sequence: TGTGCCAGCAGTTTATGGGGGACAGCGAACACTGAAGCTTTCTTT. Translating it yields CASSLWGTANTEAFF.

This clonotype appeared a single time. A much larger clone differs by one base, so this may be a read error. The chain carries TRBV20-1 and TRBJ2-7; D possibly corresponds to TRBD2 (5 bases). The germline V gene has CDR1 DFQATT and CDR2 SNEGSKA (reference sequence). The CDR3 covers 13 residues. The germline V and J ends were trimmed by 3 bases and 2 bases, with 11 bases remaining between them. The CDR3 DNA sequence: TGCAGTGCTAGTGCGGAGGACGCCTACGAGCAGTACTTC. Amino acids: CSASAEDAYEQYF.

This clonotype has ten or more counts. The chain links TRBV4-1 to TRBJ1-1; D possibly corresponds to TRBD1 (5 bases). CDR3 length: 19 amino acids. The V and J ends lost 4 bases and 0 bases respectively, with 24 bases between them. Per germline, CDR1 MGHRA and CDR2 YSYEKL. In nucleotides, the CDR3 is TGCGCCAGCAGCCCTCTCCGGGTCCGGGACCGAAACATGAACACTGAAGCTTTCTTT. Its protein product is CASSPLRVRDRNMNTEAFF.

The table lists this clonotype with many counts. The chain has TRBV11-3 and TRBJ2-1; TRBD2 agrees at 10 bases. CDR1 is SGHNT and CDR2 is YENEEA in the germline V gene. The CDR3 sequence is 15 residues long. V lost 5 bases to trimming and J lost 3 bases; unmatched junction nucleotides: 4. This chain's CDR3 is CASSQRGGGYNEQFF. The CDR3 nucleotides are TGTGCCAGCAGCCAGCGGGGGGGCGGCTACAATGAGCAGTTCTTC.

This clonotype was observed at least ten times. V usage is TRBV20-1 and J usage is TRBJ2-1; 8 nucleotides align to TRBD1. Germline V gene sequence: CDR1 DFQATT, CDR2 SNEGSKA (reference sequence). With 6 bases clipped from V and 6 bases from J, the junction kept 4 bases outside the gene matches. CDR3 length: 12 residues. The CDR3 nucleotides read TGCAGTGCCGGACAGGGTTCCAATGAGCAGTTCTTC. Its protein is CSAGQGSNEQFF.

The rearrangement joins TRBV2 to TRBJ2-2; D is unclear. Trimming stripped 3 bases from V and 1 base from J, with 9 bases between. The CDR3 runs 15 residues. The germline CDR1 and CDR2 sequences are SNHLY and FYNNEI. CDR3 region: CASSEGHQNTGELFF. CDR3 bases: TGTGCCAGCAGTGAGGGCCACCAGAACACCGGGGAGCTGTTTTTT.

Note on this clonotype: A much larger clone lies one base from this, so it may be a read error. The chain is built from TRBV6-5 and TRBJ1-4; D possibly corresponds to TRBD1 (6 bases). The CDR3 has 15 residues. CDR1 is MNHEY, CDR2 SVGAGI, per germline. In DNA form, the CDR3 reads TGTGCCAGCAGTTACTCTCGGGGGCTAGGTGAAAAACTGATTTTT. Amino acids: CASSYSRGLGEKLIF.